Many counts were recorded for the clone carrying this T cell receptor (beta chain). The data were obtained in a study of blood T cells in healthy people across ages. Primers used in a second PCR of roughly 7 to 12 cycles were a sample-barcoded 5' primer and a J-beta primer mix. TCRdb reprocessed the 5' RACE reads via MiXCR and lists one record per CDR3 protein. The sample consists of fewer than 800,000 distinct CDR3 sequences, around 32% of them appearing once. Germline V lookup: CDR1 DFQATT, CDR2 SNEGSKA (reference sequence). This CDR3 has 12 residues. Trimming took off 6 bases at V and 3 bases at J, with 11 bases between the two ends.

The sequenced sample consisted of blood. The sequence was collected from a woman aged 80 or over in good health. This chain uses TRBV20-1 with TRBJ2-5; D is perhaps TRBD2 (6 bases). CDR3 protein: CSAGTQEETQYF. The CDR3 region has the DNA TGCAGTGCCGGGACTCAGGAAGAGACCCAGTACTTC.